Sequencing of this TCR beta chain was carried out in a study of molecular identifiers for immune sequencing clone quantification listed by TCRdb under 2018. About the full investigation: For a replicate experiment, RNA from roughly 20,000 or 100,000 naive CD8 T cells was divided into five aliquots, and four of the five aliquots were sequenced. This methods study benchmarked molecular-identifier clustering-based TCR repertoire sequencing (MIDCIRS) and TCR RNA copy counting, using CD8 T cells to do so. Results and caveats for the whole study, not just this receptor: When barcode sub-clustering was not used, chimeric consensus sequences inflated TCR diversity, with chimeras reaching as high as 47%. The sizes of highly expanded clones could end up underestimated when identical TCR molecules share a barcode. Spiked-in Jurkat TCR RNA (approximately 10 copies' worth), which is not part of the donor repertoire, was contained in the naive libraries. A single cell's worth of spiked-in Jurkat TCR RNA was reported detectable even among about a million naive CD8 T cells. In CMV-specific effector cells, clones with more than 20 RNA copies contained over 97% of molecules, whereas in naive cells such clones contained under 1% of molecules. Modeling indicated around 2.7 TCR RNA copies recovered per cell, compared with approximately 10 by digital PCR, which implies a capture efficiency of 25% to 35%.

Sequences MDHEN (CDR1) and SYDVKM (CDR2) are obtained from the germline V gene. The CDR3 runs 14 amino acids, cysteine and phenylalanine included. The entry retains the CDR3 DNA only, 42 bases that are in frame from base 1. Libraries came from PCR. Instrument on record: NextSeq 500. Bulk TCR libraries were made following a previously described method, with the TCR primers given in Table S5. Purification of total RNA was performed with the Qiagen AllPrep DNA/RNA kit. Before analysis, reads from multiple sequencing runs of the same library were pooled. Per the authors' processing: Reads were retained only if their TCR constant sequence matched exactly, and those retained reads were trimmed to 150 nt and grouped according to their 12-nt molecular barcodes. Reads inside each barcode group were sub-clustered using a 15% Levenshtein threshold, and a quality-weighted consensus sequence was constructed for each RNA molecule. Non-functional sequences were removed, as were lower-count sequences one edit away from another. Based on a fit of two negative binomial distributions, barcode sub-clusters having less than 20% of the maximum read count were discarded. TCRdb reprocessed the public reads (quality trimming at Q25 with fastp, clone calling with MiXCR) and kept in-frame beta chains. Each record represents a unique CDR3 protein, reported with the most common genes and DNA among its rows. TCRdb, rather than the study authors, made the V and J calls. The table for this sample lists under 600,000 distinct CDR3 sequences; about 25% of them were counted only once. Clones ranked in the top ten supply 0.76% of the sample.

Details on this clonotype: Its antigen has not been determined. One end of the junction varies from germline; a read error may be responsible.

Libraries of naive CD8 T cells were built from anywhere between about 19,000 and 1,100,000 sorted cells, with 10%, 30% or 50% of the purified RNA used. On a BD FACSAria II, naive CD8 T cells were FACS-sorted as CD8+CD4-CCR7+CD45RA+ and collected into RLT Plus buffer. Detection sensitivity was tested by spiking Jurkat RNA equal to about 10 TCR copies' worth into samples containing roughly 17,000-1,100,000 naive CD8 T cells. Enrichment of CD8 T cells was performed with RosetteSep CD8+ T Cell Enrichment Cocktail and Ficoll-Paque, after which ACK red cell lysis was carried out. The rearrangement combines TRBV28 with TRBJ1-6; 9 bases in the junction line up with TRBD1. The source material was naive CD8+ T cells from blood, with Jurkat cell RNA spiked in. The cell subset or site label, read with the paper, signifies: FACS-sorted CD8+CD4-CCR7+CD45RA+ naive T cells. The TCR sequence derives from a human donor in good health. Some libraries in this study had Jurkat cell RNA spiked in. CDR3 region: CASSYRTGDSPLRF. The nucleotide sequence reads as follows: TGTGCCAGCAGCTACCGGACAGGGGATTCACCCCTCCGCTTT.